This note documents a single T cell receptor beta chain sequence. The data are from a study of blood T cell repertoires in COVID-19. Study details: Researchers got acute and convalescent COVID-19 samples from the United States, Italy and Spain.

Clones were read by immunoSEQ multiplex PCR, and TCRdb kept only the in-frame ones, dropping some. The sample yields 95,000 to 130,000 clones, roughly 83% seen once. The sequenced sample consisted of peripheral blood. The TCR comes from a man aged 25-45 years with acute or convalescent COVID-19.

This CDR3 reads CASSLGPWELFF. The DNA of the CDR3 is TGTGCCAGCAGCTTGGGGCCGTGGGAGCTGTTTTTT. The chain uses TRBV7-9 and TRBJ2-2; maybe TRBD1 (5 bases). V gave up 3 bases and J gave up 9 bases, with 8 bases separating them. The CDR3 has 12 residues. The V gene's germline CDR1 is SEHNR and CDR2 FQNEAQ (reference sequence).